This TCR beta chain was identified in a study of tumour-infiltrating T cells in Burkitt lymphoma. Study-wide background: Repertoire clonality predicted overall and progression-free survival.

This table comes from immunoSEQ multiplex PCR, and its TCRdb copy is limited to in-frame clones, with some not included. This repertoire shows about 17,000 clones, roughly 85% found once; its top ten account for 2% to 2.5%. There are 16 residues in the CDR3. Germline V gene lookup returns CDR1 SGDLS and CDR2 YYNGEE. The V and J ends lost 4 bases and 1 base respectively, with 14 bases between them. This clone came up a few times. The source of this sequence is a human donor with diffuse large B-cell lymphoma. The sample comprised tumor tissue. The chain links TRBV9 to TRBJ2-2, with no clear D. The DNA for the CDR3 is TGTGCCAGCAGCCCCCGATTGGCGGAGAACACCGGGGAGCTGTTTTTT. Amino acids: CASSPRLAENTGELFF.